A single sample gave rise to the 24 T cell receptor beta chains below, sequenced in a study of technical replicates of blood from four donors. Only in-frame clones appear in the TCRdb table, and some are missing; sequencing was by immunoSEQ multiplex PCR. The table includes 60,000 to 65,000 clones, around 87% detected once. What was sequenced was PBMCs. The receptors here all came from a human donor in good health. Some clones in this sample may be carry-over from other donors' samples.

V and J are TRBV7-9 and TRBJ2-5, with D possibly TRBD1 on 5 matching bases. Germline V gene data show CDR1 as SEHNR and CDR2 as FQNEAQ (reference sequence). V lost 3 bases and J lost 5, with 16 bases in between. This CDR3 is built from 15 residues. CDR3 protein: CASSLAQGTLETQYF. The DNA for the CDR3 is TGTGCCAGCAGCTTGGCGCAGGGAACGTTGGAGACCCAGTACTTC.

This clone appeared a few times. The chain couples TRBV7-9 to TRBJ1-1; a weak D match, TRBD1 (6 bases). Per the germline V gene, CDR1 is SEHNR and CDR2 is FQNEAQ (reference sequence). The CDR3 is 13 residues long. V dropped 8 bases and J dropped 1 base, with 11 bases sitting between them. The CDR3 region is CASSGQSNTEAFF. The DNA for the CDR3 is TGTGCCAGCTCTGGACAGTCGAACACTGAAGCTTTCTTT.

The chain joins TRBV27 to TRBJ1-1; the match to TRBD1 covers 7 bases. CDR1 and CDR2 from the germline V gene are MNHEY and SMNVEV (reference sequence). The CDR3 is 16 amino acids. The V gene end was trimmed by 6 bases and the J gene end by 2 bases; junction bases not matched to a gene: 12. The CDR3: CASSPSSRGINTEAFF. In DNA, the CDR3 is TGTGCCAGCAGCCCATCGTCCAGGGGGATAAACACTGAAGCTTTCTTT.

The chain links TRBV2 to TRBJ2-3, with D maybe TRBD1 (6 bases). Per the germline V gene, CDR1 is SNHLY and CDR2 is FYNNEI. The V and J ends lost 6 bases and 2 bases respectively, with 9 bases between them. The CDR3 extends over 13 amino acids. For the CDR3, the DNA is TGTGCCAGCAGACAGGGCCCCACAGATACGCAGTATTTT. Translation gives CASRQGPTDTQYF.

The chain couples TRBV14 to TRBJ2-5; D uncertain. Germline V gene sequence: CDR1 SGHDN, CDR2 FVKESK. Between the trimmed V and J ends, which lost 1 base and 1 base, there was a span of 7 bases. The CDR3 length is 14 residues. This chain's CDR3 is CASSQVSSQETQYF. DNA of the CDR3: TGTGCCAGCAGCCAAGTGTCTAGCCAAGAGACCCAGTACTTC.

This chain connects TRBV7-3 to TRBJ2-7, with 10 bases lining up with TRBD2. CDR1 and CDR2 from the germline V gene are SGHTA and FQGTGA. The CDR3 is 14 residues long. V dropped 2 bases and J dropped 4; count of bases not matched to a gene: 2. The CDR3 spells CASSLDSGGYEQYF. Written as DNA, the CDR3 is TGTGCCAGCAGCTTAGATAGCGGGGGGTACGAGCAGTACTTC.

The chain carries TRBV7-2 and TRBJ2-7; maybe TRBD2 (6 bases). CDR3 length equals 15 residues. Germline CDR1 and CDR2: SGHTA and FQGNSA. With 3 bases removed from V and 1 base from J, the gap between germline ends came to 13 bases. The CDR3 region has the DNA TGTGCCAGCAGCTTCGCGGGGTATGTTTCCTACGAGCAGTACTTC. Translation: CASSFAGYVSYEQYF.

The chain is built from TRBV7-3 and TRBJ2-3, with 9 bases fitting TRBD1. The CDR3 is 16 residues long. Germline trimming cut 6 bases from V and 8 bases from J; bases unmatched to any gene: 15. Germline CDR1 is SGHTA and CDR2 is FQGTGA. CDR3 sequence (DNA): TGTGCCAGCAGTTCGGACCTTGGGGGACAGGGCGGTACGCAGTATTTT. Translation gives CASSSDLGGQGGTQYF. The full variable domain, with the rest looked up from reference TRBV7-3 and TRBJ2-3, is GAGVSQTPSNKVTEKGKYVELRCDPISGHTALYWYRQSLGQGPEFLIYFQGTGAADDSGLPNDRFFAVRPEGSVSTLKIQRTERGDSAVYLCASSSDLGGQGGTQYFGPGTRLTVL.

The chain links TRBV15 to TRBJ2-2; D remains unclear. CDR1 and CDR2 from the germline V gene are LNHNV and YYDKDF (reference sequence). This CDR3 comprises 14 residues. Trimming stripped 0 bases from V and 4 bases from J, with 6 bases between. The CDR3 protein is CATSRDPTTGELFF. The DNA for the CDR3 is TGTGCCACCAGCAGAGATCCTACCACCGGGGAGCTGTTTTTT.

The rearrangement joins TRBV4-3 to TRBJ2-3; D unresolved. The germline V and J ends were trimmed by 8 bases and 2 bases, with 17 bases remaining between them. Germline CDR1 LGHNA, CDR2 YSLEER. The CDR3 covers 15 residues. The CDR3 nucleotides read TGCGCCAGCGCTAACGACCCGCGGAACACAGATACGCAGTATTTT. Amino acids: CASANDPRNTDTQYF.

The chain employs TRBV10-3 and TRBJ2-5; tentative D call: TRBD2 (5 bases). This CDR3 spans 15 amino acids. V was trimmed by 2 bases and J by 8 bases, leaving 18 bases between them. The germline gives CDR1 ENHRY, CDR2 SYGVKD. CDR3 sequence (DNA): TGTGCCATCAGTGAGCCCTTACTAGAACCGGGTACCCAGTACTTC. Residues: CAISEPLLEPGTQYF.

The gene calls are TRBV6-5 and TRBJ1-2; D is unresolved. The CDR3 has 13 residues. CDR1 is MNHEY, CDR2 SVGAGI, per germline. V was shortened by 4 bases and J by 8 bases, with 14 bases between the two germline ends. The CDR3 coding sequence is TGTGCCAGCAGTTTCGACGGAGCGGGGGGCTACACCTTC. Translating it yields CASSFDGAGGYTF.

In this sample, this clone turned up once. This chain connects TRBV29-1 to TRBJ2-1; 8 bases line up with TRBD2. J gave up 4 bases and V 7 bases, and 12 bases lay outside the gene matches. The germline V gene encodes CDR1 SQVTM and CDR2 ANQGSEA. The CDR3 runs 15 residues. The CDR3 reads CSARRSGGTYNEQFF. Here the CDR3 DNA reads TGCAGCGCCCGGCGCTCGGGGGGGACTTACAATGAGCAGTTCTTC.

The chain couples TRBV11-2 to TRBJ2-7; 7 positions agree with TRBD1. Trimming took 5 bases from V and 0 from J; bases not matched to a gene: 10. Germline CDR1 SGHAT, CDR2 FQNNGV. This CDR3 region has 16 residues. The CDR3 region has the DNA TGTGCCAGCAGCGGATACCGGGACAGAAGCTCCTACGAGCAGTACTTC. This sequence encodes CASSGYRDRSSYEQYF. Complete variable domain (other parts from reference TRBV11-2 and TRBJ2-7): EAGVAQSPRYKIIEKRQSVAFWCNPISGHATLYWYQQILGQGPKLLIQFQNNGVVDDSQLPKDRFSAERLKGVDSTLKIQPAKLEDSAVYLCASSGYRDRSSYEQYFGPGTRLTVT.

This sequence joins TRBV11-2 and TRBJ2-1; 10 bases match TRBD2. The CDR3 totals 18 residues. Germline trimming cut 0 bases from V and 6 bases from J; bases unmatched to any gene: 11. The germline V gene has CDR1 SGHAT and CDR2 FQNNGV. Here the CDR3 reads CASSLDLASGSSGNEQFF. In DNA, the CDR3 is TGTGCCAGCAGCTTAGATCTGGCTAGCGGGAGCTCGGGCAATGAGCAGTTCTTC. The whole variable domain, filled in from reference TRBV11-2 and TRBJ2-1, reads EAGVAQSPRYKIIEKRQSVAFWCNPISGHATLYWYQQILGQGPKLLIQFQNNGVVDDSQLPKDRFSAERLKGVDSTLKIQPAKLEDSAVYLCASSLDLASGSSGNEQFFGPGTRLTVL.

The genes are TRBV6-5 and TRBJ1-2; 10 positions match TRBD1. The CDR3 spans 15 residues. In germline, CDR1 is MNHEY, CDR2 SVGAGI. The V gene end was trimmed by 0 bases and the J gene end by 8 bases; junction bases not matched to a gene: 6. The CDR3 region is CASSYSADRGAGYTF. Written as DNA, the CDR3 is TGTGCCAGCAGTTACTCCGCGGACAGGGGGGCAGGCTACACCTTC.

V usage is TRBV5-1 and J usage is TRBJ2-5; no definite D call. V was shortened by 4 bases and J by 3 bases, with 4 bases between the two germline ends. Looked up from germline, CDR1 is SGHRS and CDR2 is YFSETQ. The CDR3 runs 11 residues. The CDR3 region has the DNA TGCGCCAGCAGCCTAGAAGAGACCCAGTACTTC. Its translation: CASSLEETQYF.

The rearrangement uses TRBV19 and TRBJ2-4; a weak D match, TRBD1 (6 bases). With 3 bases removed from V and 6 bases from J, the gap between germline ends came to 9 bases. This CDR3 comprises 13 residues. Germline CDR1 LNHDA, CDR2 SQIVND (reference sequence). The CDR3 region is CASSIQGINIQYF. CDR3 nucleotide sequence: TGTGCCAGTAGTATTCAGGGGATAAACATTCAGTACTTC.

This chain joins TRBV29-1 and TRBJ1-3; no clear D. Trimming removed 7 bases from V and 0 bases from J, with 16 bases in between. CDR1 and CDR2 (germline): SQVTM, ANQGSEA. The CDR3 contains 15 residues. The CDR3 here is CSAVGPTISGNTIYF. CDR3 nucleotide sequence: TGCAGCGCCGTTGGCCCCACGATCTCTGGAAACACCATATATTTT.

V and J are TRBV28 and TRBJ2-7; 9 bases line up with TRBD1. The trim removed 5 bases at V and 4 bases at J, leaving 9 bases unmatched. CDR1 is MDHEN, CDR2 SYDVKM, per germline. The CDR3 length is 15 residues. DNA of the CDR3: TGTGCCAGCAGTCCCTCCGGGACAGGGTTATACGAGCAGTACTTC. It yields the protein CASSPSGTGLYEQYF.

Remarks on this clone: The identical CDR3 is also encoded by other nucleotide sequences in the sample. The V gene is TRBV6-1, the J gene TRBJ1-1; D is ambiguous. Trimming cost V 4 bases and J 0 bases, with 9 bases left between them. The V gene's germline CDR1 is MNHNS and CDR2 SASEGT. There are 14 residues in the CDR3. DNA for the CDR3: TGTGCCAGCAGTGTTTCAGGAATGAACACTGAAGCTTTCTTT. Translation: CASSVSGMNTEAFF.

This rearrangement joins TRBV5-1 to TRBJ1-1; 10 bases are a match to TRBD1. The CDR3 extends over 15 amino acids. Germline CDR1 SGHRS, CDR2 YFSETQ. V was pared by 4 bases and J by 6 bases, with 9 bases of the junction left unmatched. The DNA of the CDR3 is TGCGCCAGCAGCCGTACCGGGACAGGGGCGTCTGAAGCTTTCTTT. Translating gives CASSRTGTGASEAFF.

V is TRBV2 and J is TRBJ2-4; 7 nucleotides line up with TRBD2. Looked up from germline, CDR1 is SNHLY and CDR2 is FYNNEI. The V and J ends lost 7 bases and 6 bases, in that order; junction bases with no gene match: 9. CDR3 length: 14 amino acids. DNA for the CDR3: TGTGCCAGCACTAGGACTAGTACCCTAAACATTCAGTACTTC. Its protein product is CASTRTSTLNIQYF.

This chain connects TRBV9 to TRBJ1-1; possibly TRBD1 for D (6 bases). The germline V gene has CDR1 SGDLS and CDR2 YYNGEE. The CDR3 has 15 amino acids. V was cut by 4 bases and J by 0 bases, with 13 bases left in between. CDR3 region: CASSRQALMNTEAFF. CDR3 nucleotides: TGTGCCAGCAGCCGACAGGCACTAATGAACACTGAAGCTTTCTTT.